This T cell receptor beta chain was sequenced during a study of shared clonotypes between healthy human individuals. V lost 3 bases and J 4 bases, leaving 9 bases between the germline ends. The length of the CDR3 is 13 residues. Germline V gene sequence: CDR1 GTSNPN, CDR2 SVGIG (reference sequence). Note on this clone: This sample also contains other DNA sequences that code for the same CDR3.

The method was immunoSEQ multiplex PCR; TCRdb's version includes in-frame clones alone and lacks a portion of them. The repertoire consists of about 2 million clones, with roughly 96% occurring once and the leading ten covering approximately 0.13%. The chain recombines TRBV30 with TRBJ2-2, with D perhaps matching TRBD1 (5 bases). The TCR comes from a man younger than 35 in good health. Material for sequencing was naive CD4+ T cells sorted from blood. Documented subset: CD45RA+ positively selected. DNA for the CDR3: TGTGCCTGGAGAGGTCAGGGCACCGGGGAGCTGTTTTTT. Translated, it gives CAWRGQGTGELFF.